This T cell receptor beta chain was identified during a study of early T cells in non-severe SARS-CoV-2 infection. Looking at the study overall: Sequencing input comprised bulk RNA from unsorted whole blood; chain pairing was not available.

The V gene's germline CDR1 is LGHNA and CDR2 YNFKEQ. V lost 4 bases, J lost 5 bases, and 9 bases lay in between. There are 12 residues in the CDR3. Unique molecular identifiers were attached to individual cDNA molecules. TCRdb used MiXCR to reprocess the 5' RACE reads, holding one entry per CDR3 protein. The sample records about 98,000 distinct CDR3 sequences, about 10% being singletons. Sample: whole blood. The TCR comes from an adult who was a healthcare worker with PCR-confirmed SARS-CoV-2 infection or an uninfected control (not recorded which). This chain uses TRBV4-2 with TRBJ2-7; D call uncertain. This chain's CDR3 is CASSLKANEQYF. In nucleotides, the CDR3 is TGTGCCAGCAGCCTTAAAGCCAACGAGCAGTACTTC.